One sample yielded the 20 T cell receptor beta chains listed below, sequenced in a study of Graves' ophthalmopathy and Graves' hyperthyroidism (dated by TCRdb to 2017 to 2018). TCRdb shows the sequencer as Illumina HiSeq 2000. TCR beta CDR3 regions were amplified from RNA transcripts for repertoire sequencing. The first round was an RT-PCR using HTBI primers with the Qiagen OneStep RT-PCR kit, and this first round was followed by a second-round multiplex PCR, then size selection and purification. TCRdb passed the public sequencing reads through fastp at Q25 and MiXCR, retaining productive beta sequences. Rows are combined by CDR3 protein, so each entry shows the most common genes and DNA. Recorded for this sample are 200,000 to 250,000 distinct CDR3 sequences; less than 30% of them occurred a single time. Jointly, the top ten make up 9.1% of the sample. The material sequenced was peripheral blood. These receptors originate from a man over 45 with Graves' ophthalmopathy. Donor details come from another sample of the same person, matched by shared clones.

The CDR3 coding sequence is TGTGCCAGCACCACGACAGGGAGAGAGACCCAGTACTTC. It translates to CASTTTGRETQYF. The chain couples TRBV6-1 to TRBJ2-5; the match to TRBD1 covers 7 bases. CDR1 and CDR2 from the germline V gene are MNHNS and SASEGT. V trimming: 7 bases; J trimming: 4 bases; junction bases outside the gene matches: 6. The CDR3 has 13 residues.

The chain couples TRBV6-2 or TRBV6-3 to TRBJ2-7; TRBD1 is a possible D gene (6 bases). The germline CDR1 and CDR2 sequences are MNHEY and SVGEGT. The CDR3 consists of 13 residues. V was cut by 1 base and J by 7 bases, with 11 bases left in between. The CDR3 nucleotides are TGTGCCAGCAGTTACTTCGAGAGGGGGGAGCAGTACTTC. Its protein product is CASSYFERGEQYF.

This clonotype appeared many times. The V call is TRBV2, the J call TRBJ1-3; no firm D call. This CDR3 contains 13 residues. Trimming stripped 2 bases from V and 4 bases from J, with 6 bases between. CDR1 SNHLY and CDR2 FYNNEI come from the germline V gene. The CDR3 here is CASSEQVGNTIYF. DNA for the CDR3: TGTGCCAGCAGTGAACAAGTAGGAAACACCATATATTTT. Supplemented by reference TRBV2 and TRBJ1-3, the full variable domain reads EPEVTQTPSHQVTQMGQEVILRCVPISNHLYFYWYRQILGQKVEFLVSFYNNEISEKSEIFDDQFSVERPDGSNFTLKIRSTKLEDSAMYFCASSEQVGNTIYFGEGSWLTVV.

This clonotype has ten or more counts. The chain is built from TRBV19 and TRBJ2-2; no definite D call. This CDR3 comprises 18 residues. Germline CDR1 is LNHDA and CDR2 is SQIVND (reference sequence). V lost 2 bases, J lost 0 bases, and 16 bases lay in between. For the CDR3, the DNA is TGTGCCAGTAGTATAATACGAGAAGGTTTACCGAACACCGGGGAGCTGTTTTTT. Protein product: CASSIIREGLPNTGELFF. The variable domain in full, with the rest retrieved from reference TRBV19 and TRBJ2-2, is DGGITQSPKYLFRKEGQNVTLSCEQNLNHDAMYWYRQDPGQGLRLIYYSQIVNDFQKGDIAEGYSVSREKKESFPLTVTSAQKNPTAFYLCASSIIREGLPNTGELFFGEGSRLTVL.

This clonotype showed up many times. V usage is TRBV11-2 and J usage is TRBJ2-2; D is uncertain. Trimming removed 3 bases from V and 6 bases from J, with 11 bases in between. This CDR3 comprises 14 residues. Germline-derived CDR1 and CDR2 are SGHAT and FQNNGV. In nucleotides, the CDR3 is TGTGCCAGCAGCTTGTGGAGTAGCCCCGGGGAGCTGTTTTTT. Amino acid sequence: CASSLWSSPGELFF.

This clonotype was counted ten times or more. The gene calls are TRBV12-3 or TRBV12-4 and TRBJ2-5, with D unresolved. The CDR3 is 14 amino acids. V lost 2 bases to trimming and J lost 4 bases, with 11 bases between them. The CDR3 sequence is CASSLQNSRETQYF. In DNA form, the CDR3 reads TGTGCCAGCAGTTTACAGAACTCAAGAGAGACCCAGTACTTC.

The V call is TRBV6-2 or TRBV6-3, the J call TRBJ1-1; D is undetermined. CDR1 MNHEY and CDR2 SVGEGT come from the germline V gene. This CDR3 comprises 11 residues. Trimming left V 7 bases short and J 7 bases short, with 10 bases between. This CDR3 reads CASTTGFEAFF. CDR3 bases: TGTGCCAGCACTACCGGGTTTGAAGCTTTCTTT.

This clonotype was observed many times. The chain links TRBV19 to TRBJ2-2; D is ambiguous. The V gene's germline CDR1 is LNHDA and CDR2 SQIVND (reference sequence). V gave up 4 bases and J gave up 3 bases, with 6 bases separating them. CDR3 length equals 13 residues. CDR3 loop: CASSSMDTGELFF. CDR3 nucleotides: TGTGCCAGTAGTAGTATGGACACCGGGGAGCTGTTTTTT.

This clonotype came up many times. The chain joins TRBV10-3 to TRBJ2-7, with 7 bases matching TRBD2. Germline values: CDR1 ENHRY, CDR2 SYGVKD. Unmatched junction bases numbered 13, after V lost 2 bases and J lost 3 bases. This CDR3 is 17 amino acids long. The CDR3 DNA reads TGTGCCATCAGTGAGCCCCGGGGGAGGGGAGAGGGCTACGAGCAGTACTTC. Its protein is CAISEPRGRGEGYEQYF.

This clonotype was observed many times. The chain has TRBV2 and TRBJ2-7; the match to TRBD2 covers 10 bases. Germline V gene lookup returns CDR1 SNHLY and CDR2 FYNNEI. The CDR3 consists of 15 residues. Losses at the gene ends were 2 bases for V and 2 bases for J; bases not matched to a gene: 3. In nucleotides, the CDR3 is TGTGCCAGCAGTGAAAGGACTAGCGGACCCTACGAGCAGTACTTC. This gives the protein CASSERTSGPYEQYF.

This clonotype was seen at least ten times. The chain combines TRBV9 with TRBJ1-2, with D possibly TRBD1 on 6 matching bases. The V end was cut by 1 base, the J end by 0 bases, with 13 bases between. Germline values: CDR1 SGDLS, CDR2 YYNGEE. The CDR3 runs to 16 residues. CDR3 nucleotide sequence: TGTGCCAGCAGCGTATCCTGGACAGTAGCTAACTATGGCTACACCTTC. The encoded protein is CASSVSWTVANYGYTF.

This clonotype was detected only once. The rearrangement uses TRBV11-2 and TRBJ2-5; D gene uncertain. Deletions cut 3 bases from V and 2 bases from J, with 10 bases between. There are 14 residues in the CDR3. From germline, CDR1 is SGHAT and CDR2 FQNNGV. DNA for the CDR3: TGTGCCAGCAGCTTGGTGGGGATACAAGAGACCCAGTACTTC. This codes for CASSLVGIQETQYF. The full variable domain, with the rest looked up from reference TRBV11-2 and TRBJ2-5, is EAGVAQSPRYKIIEKRQSVAFWCNPISGHATLYWYQQILGQGPKLLIQFQNNGVVDDSQLPKDRFSAERLKGVDSTLKIQPAKLEDSAVYLCASSLVGIQETQYFGPGTRLLVL.

This clonotype was picked up many times. This chain links TRBV20-1 with TRBJ2-5; TRBD1 agrees at 8 bases. There are 13 residues in the CDR3. Germline values: CDR1 DFQATT, CDR2 SNEGSKA (reference sequence). Losses at the gene ends were 5 bases for V and 3 bases for J; bases not matched to a gene: 5. CDR3 sequence (DNA): TGCAGTGCTTTACACAGGGGGGAAGAGACCCAGTACTTC. Residues: CSALHRGEETQYF.

The J gene is TRBJ2-2, the V gene TRBV7-3, with a possible D match to TRBD1 (6 bases). Trimming removed 4 bases at V and 0 bases at J, with 24 bases between. Germline V gene data show CDR1 as SGHTA and CDR2 as FQGTGA. This CDR3 is built from 20 residues. CDR3 region: CASSSNPGQDLTANTGELFF. The CDR3 DNA follows: TGTGCCAGCAGCTCTAACCCGGGACAAGACCTAACCGCGAACACCGGGGAGCTGTTTTTT.

Turning to this clonotype: A read error may be the cause here, since a much bigger clone is one base away. The CDR3 reads CASSTQIGGIGEQYF. The CDR3 DNA reads as TGTGCCAGCAGCACCCAGATAGGGGGCATCGGCGAGCAGTACTTC. The chain recombines TRBV11-3 with TRBJ2-7; TRBD1 aligns across 7 bases. Germline V lookup: CDR1 SGHNT, CDR2 YENEEA. This CDR3 region has 15 residues. The trim removed 5 bases at V and 6 bases at J, leaving 13 bases unmatched.

The V gene is TRBV3-1, the J gene TRBJ2-2; TRBD2 matches 10 bases. This CDR3 is 14 amino acids long. The V segment lost 7 bases and the J segment 4 bases; nucleotides outside the gene matches: 3. The V gene's germline CDR1 is LGHDT and CDR2 YNNKEL (reference sequence). Here the CDR3 reads CASILAGATGELFF. The CDR3 DNA is TGTGCCAGCATCCTAGCGGGGGCCACCGGGGAGCTGTTTTTT. Together with reference TRBV3-1 and TRBJ2-2, the CDR3 gives the full variable domain: DTAVSQTPKYLVTQMGNDKSIKCEQNLGHDTMYWYKQDSKKFLKIMFSYNNKELIINETVPNRFSPKSPDKAHLNLHINSLELGDSAVYFCASILAGATGELFFGEGSRLTVL.

The rearrangement joins TRBV20-1 to TRBJ2-5, with 10 positions matching TRBD1. The V gene's germline CDR1 is DFQATT and CDR2 SNEGSKA (reference sequence). The V segment lost 5 bases and the J segment 1 base; nucleotides outside the gene matches: 7. The CDR3 loop spans 15 amino acids. CDR3 residues: CSAGGTGAFQETQYF. The CDR3 nucleotides read TGCAGTGCTGGGGGGACAGGGGCGTTCCAAGAGACCCAGTACTTC.

The chain employs TRBV27 and TRBJ1-1; weak D call: TRBD1 (6 bases). Trimming pared 1 base from V and 4 bases from J, leaving 13 bases between. Germline values: CDR1 MNHEY, CDR2 SMNVEV (reference sequence). This CDR3 region has 15 residues. This CDR3 reads CASSLYHPRGTEAFF. The CDR3 DNA reads TGTGCCAGCAGTTTATACCACCCCAGGGGCACTGAAGCTTTCTTT.

This clonotype has a count of ten or more. The chain couples TRBV6-6 to TRBJ2-7; possibly TRBD2 for D (5 bases). With 7 bases removed from V and 2 bases from J, the gap between germline ends came to 18 bases. The CDR3 is 15 residues long. Looked up from germline, CDR1 is MNHNY and CDR2 is SVGAGI (reference sequence). The CDR3 bases are TGTGCCAGCAACGAGGGTGGGAATAAGCCCTACGAGCAGTACTTC. Translation gives CASNEGGNKPYEQYF.

This clonotype was recorded once. The V and J genes are TRBV11-2 and TRBJ2-7; D perhaps matches TRBD1 (5 bases). The germline V gene has CDR1 SGHAT and CDR2 FQNNGV. The CDR3 sequence is 14 residues long. V lost 5 bases, J lost 2 bases, and 13 bases lay in between. CDR3 bases: TGTGCCAGCAGCCCGCGACAGACAACCTACGAGCAGTACTTC. Protein: CASSPRQTTYEQYF. The full variable domain, with the rest looked up from reference TRBV11-2 and TRBJ2-7, is EAGVAQSPRYKIIEKRQSVAFWCNPISGHATLYWYQQILGQGPKLLIQFQNNGVVDDSQLPKDRFSAERLKGVDSTLKIQPAKLEDSAVYLCASSPRQTTYEQYFGPGTRLTVT.